Below, 26 T cell receptor beta chains from the same sample are listed, as sequenced in a study of blood T cell repertoires in COVID-19. Sequencing was performed with immunoSEQ multiplex PCR; in TCRdb, only in-frame clones are kept and a portion is missing. This sample has about 50,000 clones, with approximately 82% found just once. Specimen: PBMCs or T cells enriched from blood (not recorded which). These receptor sequences come from a woman aged 45-60 years with acute COVID-19.

V usage is TRBV3-1 (or the pseudogene TRBV3-2) and J usage is TRBJ2-1; D unclear. The V gene lost 1 base and the J gene lost 6 bases, with 10 bases spanning the gap. The germline CDR1 and CDR2 sequences are LGHDT and YNNKEL (reference sequence). This CDR3 has 14 residues. The DNA of the CDR3 is TGTGCCAGCAGCCAAGGTCTAGTAGGCAATGAGCAGTTCTTC. It specifies CASSQGLVGNEQFF.

The V and J genes are TRBV6-5 and TRBJ1-2; possibly TRBD1 for D (5 bases). CDR1 is MNHEY, CDR2 SVGAGI, per germline. The CDR3 is made up of 12 amino acids. V lost 7 bases and J lost 7, with 13 bases in between. The DNA of the CDR3 is TGTGCCAGCACCTCTCCAGGGTTTGGCTACACCTTC. It yields the protein CASTSPGFGYTF.

This chain uses TRBV29-1 with TRBJ1-2; D remains ambiguous. CDR3 length: 11 residues. Looked up from germline, CDR1 is SQVTM and CDR2 is ANQGSEA. V was trimmed by 5 bases and J by 2 bases, leaving 6 bases between them. The CDR3 DNA reads TGCAGCGTTCAGCGAAACTATGGCTACACCTTC. Amino acid sequence: CSVQRNYGYTF.

This clone was counted a few times. Here the CDR3 DNA reads TGCGCCAGCAGCCTTCGGACAGGGACTCAAGGTGGGGGCTACACCTTC. It specifies CASSLRTGTQGGGYTF. The chain employs TRBV4-1 and TRBJ1-2; TRBD1 aligns across 8 bases. With 4 bases clipped from V and 8 bases from J, the junction kept 15 bases outside the gene matches. This CDR3 has 16 residues. Germline assignment: CDR1 MGHRA and CDR2 YSYEKL.

This rearrangement joins TRBV29-1 to TRBJ1-2; D is undetermined. V shed 7 bases and J shed 2 bases, with 17 bases lying between them. In germline, CDR1 is SQVTM, CDR2 ANQGSEA. CDR3 length: 14 residues. The CDR3 protein is CSADGITENYGYTF. The CDR3 DNA reads as TGCAGCGCCGACGGGATAACAGAGAACTATGGCTACACCTTC.

J is TRBJ1-4 and V is TRBV7-2; no clear D gene. The CDR3 is 14 residues long. Germline CDR1 SGHTA, CDR2 FQGNSA. Between the trimmed V and J ends, which lost 3 bases and 8 bases, there was a span of 13 bases. The CDR3 sequence: CASSLRGHGEKLFF. CDR3 bases: TGTGCCAGCAGCTTGCGGGGTCACGGGGAAAAACTGTTTTTT.

The chain uses TRBV4-1 and TRBJ1-1; 8 bases are a match to TRBD1. The length of the CDR3 is 12 residues. The germline gives CDR1 MGHRA, CDR2 YSYEKL. J gave up 4 bases and V 6 bases, and 1 base lay outside the gene matches. In DNA form, the CDR3 reads TGCGCCAGCAGAACAGGGGGCACTGAAGCTTTCTTT. This translates into CASRTGGTEAFF.

A remark on this clone: This specimen includes other DNA sequences encoding the same CDR3. V usage is TRBV19 and J usage is TRBJ2-7, with TRBD1 matching over 7 bases. CDR3 length: 14 residues. J lost 2 bases, V lost 1 base, and 2 bases had no gene match. In germline, CDR1 is LNHDA, CDR2 SQIVND (reference sequence). The CDR3: CASSIGTGPYEQYF. As DNA, the CDR3 is TGTGCCAGTAGTATAGGGACAGGACCCTACGAGCAGTACTTC.

This chain connects TRBV13 to TRBJ1-3, with D possibly being TRBD1 (5 bases). Germline V gene data show CDR1 as PRHDT and CDR2 as FYEKMQ (reference sequence). The V gene lost 4 bases and the J gene lost 4 bases, with 8 bases spanning the gap. The CDR3 extends over 13 amino acids. CDR3 loop: CASSSNRGNTIYF. CDR3 DNA sequence: TGTGCCAGCAGCTCCAACAGGGGAAACACCATATATTTT.

As to this clone: Compared with germline, one end of the junction differs, possibly owing to a read error. The chain recombines TRBV7-9 with TRBJ2-5; TRBD1 matches 7 bases. This CDR3 contains 15 residues. From germline, CDR1 is SEHNR and CDR2 FQNEAQ (reference sequence). CDR3 protein: CASSLGGGLQGTQYF. The CDR3 DNA follows: TGTGCCAGCAGCTTAGGAGGGGGCCTCCAAGGGACCCAGTACTTC.

The chain joins TRBV3-1 (or the pseudogene TRBV3-2) to TRBJ2-2; D is unclear. Per the germline V gene, CDR1 is LGHDT and CDR2 is YNNKEL (reference sequence). Trimming cost V 0 bases and J 3 bases, with 8 bases left between them. This CDR3 has 15 residues. The CDR3 DNA follows: TGTGCCAGCAGCCAAGATTTCGGAGACACCGGGGAGCTGTTTTTT. This sequence encodes CASSQDFGDTGELFF.

This clone was detected once. This rearrangement joins TRBV27 to TRBJ2-2; D is perhaps TRBD2 (6 bases). CDR1 and CDR2 (germline): MNHEY, SMNVEV (reference sequence). CDR3 length: 14 amino acids. The ends were cut back, 5 bases at V and 1 base at J, with 8 bases in the middle. CDR3 sequence: CASSISGNTGELFF. The CDR3 nucleotides read TGTGCCAGCAGTATTAGCGGGAACACCGGGGAGCTGTTTTTT.

This clone was counted between two and nine times. The CDR3 loop is CSAGDQPQHF. In DNA form, the CDR3 reads TGCAGTGCCGGGGATCAGCCCCAGCATTTT. The chain employs TRBV20-1 and TRBJ1-5; D is unresolved. V was pared by 6 bases and J by 5 bases, with 5 bases between. Germline CDR1 reads DFQATT; CDR2 reads SNEGSKA (reference sequence). The CDR3 runs 10 residues.

As for this clone: Relative to the germline gene, one junction end is altered; a read error may explain this. The V call is TRBV9, the J call TRBJ1-1, with a possible D match to TRBD1 (6 bases). The CDR3 loop spans 15 amino acids. Germline V gene sequence: CDR1 SGDLS, CDR2 YYNGEE. CDR3 sequence reads: CATSVAWGGAGEAFF. The DNA for the CDR3 is TGTGCCACCAGCGTAGCTTGGGGGGGGGCCGGTGAAGCTTTCTTT.

Turning to this clone: Other DNA sequences in the same sample also yield this CDR3. CDR3: CASSLGRNEQFF. DNA of the CDR3: TGTGCCAGCAGCTTAGGGAGGAATGAGCAGTTCTTC. The rearrangement joins TRBV7-9 to TRBJ2-1; TRBD2 might be the D (5 bases). Germline-derived CDR1 and CDR2 are SEHNR and FQNEAQ (reference sequence). There are 12 residues in the CDR3. V was pared by 1 base and J by 7 bases, with 5 bases between.

V is TRBV12-5 and J is TRBJ2-2, with 7 bases matching TRBD1. The CDR3 has 16 residues. After removal of 5 bases from V and 2 bases from J, the junction contained 8 bases not matched to a gene. Looked up from germline, CDR1 is LGHNT and CDR2 is FRNRAP. The DNA for the CDR3 is TGTGCTAGTGGTACCCGGGACAGCGAAAACACCGGGGAGCTGTTTTTT. It codes for CASGTRDSENTGELFF.

This clone was detected once. V usage is TRBV30 and J usage is TRBJ1-3; D unclear. In germline, CDR1 is GTSNPN, CDR2 SVGIG (reference sequence). Trimming took off 2 bases at V and 5 bases at J, with 4 bases between the two ends. There are 11 residues in the CDR3. CDR3 bases: TGTGCCTGGAGTCATCGAAACACCATATATTTT. Translation: CAWSHRNTIYF.

The V gene is TRBV4-1, the J gene TRBJ2-7; TRBD2 agrees at 12 bases. This CDR3 region has 15 residues. J was trimmed by 3 bases and V by 6 bases; bases with no gene match: 6. Germline V gene data show CDR1 as MGHRA and CDR2 as YSYEKL. This CDR3 reads CASSIGLAGIYEQYF. The CDR3 DNA reads TGCGCCAGCAGTATCGGACTAGCGGGGATCTACGAGCAGTACTTC.

J is TRBJ1-2 and V is TRBV5-6; D is undetermined. Per germline, CDR1 SGHDT and CDR2 YYEEEE. The ends were cut back, 2 bases at V and 7 bases at J, with 6 bases in the middle. The CDR3 consists of 11 residues. The CDR3 protein is CASSLEGGYTF. In nucleotides, the CDR3 is TGTGCCAGCAGCTTAGAGGGTGGCTACACCTTC.

The chain joins TRBV7-2 to TRBJ2-1; D remains ambiguous. The CDR3 runs to 16 residues. V shed 5 bases and J shed 2 bases, with 16 bases lying between them. Germline V gene lookup returns CDR1 SGHTA and CDR2 FQGNSA. The DNA for the CDR3 is TGTGCCAGCAGCACAGTGATGGCGCGCCCCTACAATGAGCAGTTCTTC. Residues: CASSTVMARPYNEQFF.

The rearrangement links TRBV9 to TRBJ1-6; perhaps TRBD1 as D (6 bases). From germline, CDR1 is SGDLS and CDR2 YYNGEE. The CDR3 sequence is 15 residues long. V lost 3 bases to trimming and J lost 10 bases, with 17 bases between them. CDR3 DNA: TGTGCCAGCAGCGCAGGAGACAGGATAAAATCACCCCTCCACTTT. Translation gives CASSAGDRIKSPLHF.

The genes are TRBV5-1 and TRBJ2-1; perhaps TRBD1 as D (6 bases). V dropped 2 bases and J dropped 5 bases, with 11 bases sitting between them. The CDR3 contains 14 residues. Germline lookup yields CDR1 SGHRS and CDR2 YFSETQ. The CDR3 region is CASSFRTVDNEQFF. The CDR3 region has the DNA TGCGCCAGCAGCTTCAGGACAGTGGACAATGAGCAGTTCTTC.

The J gene is TRBJ2-7, the V gene TRBV10-3; D is undetermined. CDR1 is ENHRY, CDR2 SYGVKD, per germline. The CDR3 runs 13 residues. Trimming left V 6 bases short and J 6 bases short, with 15 bases between. CDR3: CAISPLSLGEQYF. Here the CDR3 DNA reads TGTGCCATCAGCCCACTGTCGCTCGGCGAGCAGTACTTC.

J is TRBJ1-6 and V is TRBV6-1; 7 bases are a match to TRBD1. V was clipped by 3 bases and J by 0 bases; unmatched bases: 2. This CDR3 contains 16 residues. Germline V lookup: CDR1 MNHNS, CDR2 SASEGT. CDR3 residues: CASSERDSSYNSPLHF. The CDR3 DNA follows: TGTGCCAGCAGTGAGAGGGACAGCTCCTATAATTCACCCCTCCACTTT.

The chain combines TRBV30 with TRBJ2-1; 9 nucleotides align to TRBD2. The CDR3 sequence is 15 residues long. V lost 8 bases to trimming and J lost 2 bases; unmatched junction nucleotides: 10. From germline, CDR1 is GTSNPN and CDR2 SVGIG (reference sequence). The CDR3: CAGKRAGGPYNEQFF. The CDR3 bases are TGTGCCGGAAAACGGGCGGGGGGGCCCTACAATGAGCAGTTCTTC. The variable domain in full, with the rest retrieved from reference TRBV30 and TRBJ2-1, is SQTIHQWPATLVQPVGSPLSLECTVEGTSNPNLYWYRQAAGRGLQLLFYSVGIGQISSEVPQNLSASRPQDRQFILSSKKLLLSDSGFYLCAGKRAGGPYNEQFFGPGTRLTVL.

V is TRBV5-1 and J is TRBJ2-7; TRBD2 agrees at 8 bases. The CDR3 runs 15 residues. CDR1 and CDR2 (germline): SGHRS, YFSETQ. J was trimmed by 4 bases and V by 2 bases; bases with no gene match: 8. The CDR3 is CASSLQDSGIYEQYF. The CDR3 DNA sequence: TGCGCCAGCAGCTTACAAGATAGCGGGATTTACGAGCAGTACTTC.